The clone carrying this T cell receptor beta chain was found many times. No antigen is known for it. Amplification yielded TCR beta CDR3 regions, with RNA transcripts as the source. First-round RT-PCR of the TCR CDR3 relied on the HTBI primer set. One entry per CDR3 protein results from TCRdb running MiXCR on the multiplex PCR reads. The sample has about 610,000 distinct CDR3 sequences, over 12% seen once. This specimen belongs to a study of T cells in Graves' hyperthyroidism and ophthalmopathy. Study results and limitations: Expanded thyroid clonotypes (above 0.001) were mostly also found in blood.

V dropped 7 bases and J dropped 0 bases, with 16 bases sitting between them. Germline V gene sequence: CDR1 MNHNS, CDR2 SASEGT. The CDR3 loop spans 15 amino acids. Disease duration was under 3 months in the ophthalmopathy patients, who also had a Clinical Activity Score of at least 3 and a NOSPECS grade of at least 4. Uncontrolled infection, other autoimmune disease, pregnancy or lactation led to exclusion. Cells are PBMCs isolated from around 9.4 ml of fresh blood. This sequence originates from a woman between 40 and 55 years old with Graves' ophthalmopathy. Input material: blood. V usage is TRBV6-1 and J usage is TRBJ2-7; D unresolved. The CDR3 loop reads CASIMELRSSYEQYF. In nucleotides, the CDR3 is TGTGCCAGCATCATGGAGTTGAGGAGCTCCTACGAGCAGTACTTC.